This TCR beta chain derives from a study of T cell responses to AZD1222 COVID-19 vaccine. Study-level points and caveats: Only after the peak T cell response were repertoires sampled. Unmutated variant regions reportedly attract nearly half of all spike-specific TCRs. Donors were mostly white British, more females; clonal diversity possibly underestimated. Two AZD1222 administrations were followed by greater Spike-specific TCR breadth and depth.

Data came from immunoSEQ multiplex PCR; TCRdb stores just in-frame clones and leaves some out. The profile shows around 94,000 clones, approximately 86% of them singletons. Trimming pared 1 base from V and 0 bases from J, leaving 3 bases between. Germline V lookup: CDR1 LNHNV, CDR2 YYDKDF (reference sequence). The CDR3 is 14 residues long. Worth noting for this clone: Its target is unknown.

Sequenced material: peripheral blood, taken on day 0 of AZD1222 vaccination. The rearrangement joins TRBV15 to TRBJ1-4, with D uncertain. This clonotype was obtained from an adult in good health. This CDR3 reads CATSRATTNEKLFF. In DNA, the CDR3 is TGTGCCACCAGCAGAGCCACAACTAATGAAAAACTGTTTTTT.